This T cell receptor (beta chain) was observed in a study of cytomegalovirus exposure and HLA in healthy donors. Germline V gene lookup returns CDR1 MGHDK and CDR2 SYGVNS. V trimming: 3 bases; J trimming: 2 bases; junction bases outside the gene matches: 2. This CDR3 is built from 14 residues. Amplification used 60 Vbeta primers and 13 Jbeta primers. Produced via immunoSEQ multiplex PCR; TCRdb's table is partial and in-frame only. The sample has about 160,000 clones, 65% to 85% seen once. The V gene is TRBV25-1, the J gene TRBJ2-7; 9 bases fit TRBD1. The sample comprised PBMCs. The sequence derives from a male donor in good health and CMV-seropositive. CDR3 coding DNA: TGTGCCAGCAGTGAGGGGACAGGGCCCTACGAGCAGTACTTC. It yields the protein CASSEGTGPYEQYF.